This T cell receptor beta chain was captured by sequencing in a study of T cell repertoires in cytomegalovirus infection. CDR1 is LNHNV and CDR2 is YYDKDF in the germline V gene (reference sequence). This CDR3 contains 13 residues. V was cut by 5 bases and J by 6 bases, with 8 bases left in between. TCRdb redid the calling of the reads with MiXCR, one entry per CDR3 protein. The table lists some 400,000 distinct CDR3 sequences, roughly a third of them singletons, with around 13% in the top ten. The source material was PBMCs. This sequence was found in a human donor in good health (CMV status not recorded). Some clones in this sample may be carry-over from other donors' samples. The rearrangement joins TRBV15 to TRBJ1-6, with D hard to call. The CDR3 DNA reads TGTGCCACCAGCGGCCGACTTAATTCACCCCTCCACTTT. Translation gives CATSGRLNSPLHF.